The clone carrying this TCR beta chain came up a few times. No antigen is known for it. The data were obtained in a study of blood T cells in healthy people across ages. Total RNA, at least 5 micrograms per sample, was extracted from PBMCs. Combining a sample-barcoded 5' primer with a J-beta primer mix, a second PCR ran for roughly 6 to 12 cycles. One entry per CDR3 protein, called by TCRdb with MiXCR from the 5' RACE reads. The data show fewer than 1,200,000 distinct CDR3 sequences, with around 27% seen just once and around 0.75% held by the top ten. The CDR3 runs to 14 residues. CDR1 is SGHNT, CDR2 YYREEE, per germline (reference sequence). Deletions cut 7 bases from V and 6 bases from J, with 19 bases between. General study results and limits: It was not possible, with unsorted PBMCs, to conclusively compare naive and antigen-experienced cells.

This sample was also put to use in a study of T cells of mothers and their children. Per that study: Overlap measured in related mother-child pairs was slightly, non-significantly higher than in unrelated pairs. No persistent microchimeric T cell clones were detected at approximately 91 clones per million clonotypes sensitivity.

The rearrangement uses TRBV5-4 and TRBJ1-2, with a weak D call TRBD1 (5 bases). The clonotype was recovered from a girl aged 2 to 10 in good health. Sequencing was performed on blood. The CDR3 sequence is CASRMGGNSDGYTF. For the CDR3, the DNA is TGTGCCAGCCGAATGGGGGGGAATTCCGATGGCTACACCTTC.